The clone carrying this TCR beta chain was counted only a few times. Germline V gene data show CDR1 as LNHNV and CDR2 as YYDKDF (reference sequence). V lost 4 bases to trimming and J lost 5 bases, with 21 bases between them. CDR3 length: 16 residues. Unique molecular identifiers were used in preparing the TCRbeta library. Via MiXCR, TCRdb re-called the PCR reads, giving one row per CDR3 protein. The data contain 700,000 to 950,000 distinct CDR3 sequences, approximately 15% of them singletons. These data belong to a study of T-cell reconstitution after alpha-beta-depleted transplantation in children. Sequenced here: PBMCs, mostly from graft donor cells, sampled 360 days after TCRalphabeta/CD19-depleted stem cell transplant. The chain joins TRBV15 to TRBJ2-7, with a possible D match to TRBD2 (6 bases). This TCR derives from a male patient between 5 and 17 years old who had a stem cell transplant for acute lymphoblastic leukemia, so the T cells may come from the graft donor. For the CDR3, the DNA is TGTGCCACCAGCACTTTAACCGTTCCCCTAGCGAACGAGCAGTACTTC. This codes for CATSTLTVPLANEQYF. The whole variable domain, filled in from reference TRBV15 and TRBJ2-7, reads DAMVIQNPRYQVTQFGKPVTLSCSQTLNHNVMYWYQQKSSQAPKLLFHYYDKDFNNEADTPDNFQSRRPNTSFCFLDIRSPGLGDTAMYLCATSTLTVPLANEQYFGPGTRLTVT.